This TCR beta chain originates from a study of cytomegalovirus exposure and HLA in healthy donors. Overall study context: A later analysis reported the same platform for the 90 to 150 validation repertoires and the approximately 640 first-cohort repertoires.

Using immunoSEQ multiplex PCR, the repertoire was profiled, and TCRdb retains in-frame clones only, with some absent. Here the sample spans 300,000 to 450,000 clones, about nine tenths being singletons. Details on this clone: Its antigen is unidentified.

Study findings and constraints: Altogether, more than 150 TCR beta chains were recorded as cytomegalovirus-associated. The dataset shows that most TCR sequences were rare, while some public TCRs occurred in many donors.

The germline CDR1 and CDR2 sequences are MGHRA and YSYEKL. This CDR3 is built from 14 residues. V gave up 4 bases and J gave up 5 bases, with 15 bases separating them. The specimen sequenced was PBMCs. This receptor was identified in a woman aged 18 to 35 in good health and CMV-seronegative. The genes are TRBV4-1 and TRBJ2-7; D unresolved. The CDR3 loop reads CASSPVTQLNEQYF. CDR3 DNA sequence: TGCGCCAGCAGCCCAGTCACACAGTTGAACGAGCAGTACTTC.